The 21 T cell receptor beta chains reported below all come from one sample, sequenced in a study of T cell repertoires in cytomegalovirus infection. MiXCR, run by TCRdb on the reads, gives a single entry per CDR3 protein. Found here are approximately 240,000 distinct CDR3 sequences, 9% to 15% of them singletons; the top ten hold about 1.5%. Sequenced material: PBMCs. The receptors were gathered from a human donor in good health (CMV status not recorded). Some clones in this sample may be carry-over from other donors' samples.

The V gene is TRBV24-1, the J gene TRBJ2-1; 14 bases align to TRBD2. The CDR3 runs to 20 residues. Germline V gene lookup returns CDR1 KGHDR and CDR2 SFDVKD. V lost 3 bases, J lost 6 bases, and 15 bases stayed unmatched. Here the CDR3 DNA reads TGTGCCACCAGTGATCCCGGGACTAGCGGGAGACGGTCGGGGTCCAATGAGCAGTTCTTC. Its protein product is CATSDPGTSGRRSGSNEQFF.

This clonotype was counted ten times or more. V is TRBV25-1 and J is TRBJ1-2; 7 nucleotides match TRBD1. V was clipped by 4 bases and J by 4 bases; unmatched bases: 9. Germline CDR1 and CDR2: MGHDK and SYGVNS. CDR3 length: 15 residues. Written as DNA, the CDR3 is TGTGCCAGCAGTGCACCGGGACAGCGTATCTATGGCTACACCTTC. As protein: CASSAPGQRIYGYTF.

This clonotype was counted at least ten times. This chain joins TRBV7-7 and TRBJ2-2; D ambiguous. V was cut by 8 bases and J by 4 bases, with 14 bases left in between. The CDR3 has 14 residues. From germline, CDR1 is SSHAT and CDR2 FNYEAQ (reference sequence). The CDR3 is CASREDGITGELFF. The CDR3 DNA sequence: TGTGCCAGCCGAGAGGACGGAATCACCGGGGAGCTGTTTTTT.

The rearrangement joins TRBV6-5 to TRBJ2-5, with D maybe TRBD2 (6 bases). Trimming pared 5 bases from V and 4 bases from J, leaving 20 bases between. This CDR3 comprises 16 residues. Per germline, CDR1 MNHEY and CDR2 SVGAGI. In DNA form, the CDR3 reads TGTGCCAGCAGTGACCGGGGGACGGGCCCCCGAGAGACCCAGTACTTC. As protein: CASSDRGTGPRETQYF.

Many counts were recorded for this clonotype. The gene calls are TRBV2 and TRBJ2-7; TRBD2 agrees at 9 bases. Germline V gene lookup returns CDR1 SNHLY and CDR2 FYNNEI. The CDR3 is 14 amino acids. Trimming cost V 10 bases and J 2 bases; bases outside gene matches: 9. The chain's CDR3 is CATKPGLATYEQYF. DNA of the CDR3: TGTGCCACCAAACCGGGACTAGCTACCTACGAGCAGTACTTC.

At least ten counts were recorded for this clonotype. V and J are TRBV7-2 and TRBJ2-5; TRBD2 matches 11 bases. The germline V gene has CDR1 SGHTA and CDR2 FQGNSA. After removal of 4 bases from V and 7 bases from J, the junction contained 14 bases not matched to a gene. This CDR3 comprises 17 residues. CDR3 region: CASSSELAGGRGGTQYF. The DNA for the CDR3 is TGTGCCAGCAGCTCCGAGTTAGCGGGAGGGCGCGGGGGGACCCAGTACTTC.

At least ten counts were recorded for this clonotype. The CDR3 bases are TGTGCCAGTAGTATGCCAGGTACGAAGGTCCAGCCCCAGCATTTT. This sequence encodes CASSMPGTKVQPQHF. The chain is built from TRBV19 and TRBJ1-5; D unclear. The V end was cut by 3 bases, the J end by 7 bases, with 16 bases between. The CDR3 is 15 residues long. The germline gives CDR1 LNHDA, CDR2 SQIVND (reference sequence).

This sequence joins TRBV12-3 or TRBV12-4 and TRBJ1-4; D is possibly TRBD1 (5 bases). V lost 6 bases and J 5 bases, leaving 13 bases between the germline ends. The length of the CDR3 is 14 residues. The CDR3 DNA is TGTGCCAGCAGCCTCCTCCGACAGAATGAAAAACTGTTTTTT. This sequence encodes CASSLLRQNEKLFF.

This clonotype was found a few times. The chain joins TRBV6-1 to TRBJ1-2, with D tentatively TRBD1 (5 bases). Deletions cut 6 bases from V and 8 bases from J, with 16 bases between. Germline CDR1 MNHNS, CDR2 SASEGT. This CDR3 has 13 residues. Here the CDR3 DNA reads TGTGCCAGCAGACCAGGCAGGGTTGGCGGCTACACCTTC. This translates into CASRPGRVGGYTF.

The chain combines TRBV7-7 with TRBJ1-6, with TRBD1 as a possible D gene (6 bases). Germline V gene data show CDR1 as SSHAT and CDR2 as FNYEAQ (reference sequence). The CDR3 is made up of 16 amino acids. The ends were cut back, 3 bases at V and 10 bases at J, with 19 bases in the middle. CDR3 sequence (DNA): TGTGCCAGCAGCTTCTCGCCCGACAGGCCGTCCTCACCCCTCCACTTT. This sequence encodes CASSFSPDRPSSPLHF. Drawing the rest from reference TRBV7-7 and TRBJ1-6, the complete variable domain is GAGVSQSPRYKVTKRGQDVTLRCDPISSHATLYWYQQALGQGPEFLTYFNYEAQPDKSGLPSDRFSAERPEGSISTLTIQRTEQRDSAMYRCASSFSPDRPSSPLHFGNGTRLTVT.

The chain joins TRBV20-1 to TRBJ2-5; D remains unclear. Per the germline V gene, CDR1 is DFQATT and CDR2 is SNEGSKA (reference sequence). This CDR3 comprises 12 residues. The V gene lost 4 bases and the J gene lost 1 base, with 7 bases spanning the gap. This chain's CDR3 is CSATETQETQYF. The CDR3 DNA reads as TGCAGTGCTACCGAGACCCAAGAGACCCAGTACTTC.

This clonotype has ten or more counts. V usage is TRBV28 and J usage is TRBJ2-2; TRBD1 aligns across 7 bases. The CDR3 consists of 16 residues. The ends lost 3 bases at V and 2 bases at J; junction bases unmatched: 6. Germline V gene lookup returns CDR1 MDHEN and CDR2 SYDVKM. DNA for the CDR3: TGTGCCAGCAGTTTTGTACGAGGGGGCAACACCGGGGAGCTGTTTTTT. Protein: CASSFVRGGNTGELFF.

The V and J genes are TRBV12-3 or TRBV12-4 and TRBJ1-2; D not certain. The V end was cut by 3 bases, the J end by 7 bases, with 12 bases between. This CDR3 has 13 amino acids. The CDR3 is CASSFADKRGYTF. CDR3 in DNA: TGTGCCAGCAGTTTTGCGGATAAGCGTGGCTACACCTTC.

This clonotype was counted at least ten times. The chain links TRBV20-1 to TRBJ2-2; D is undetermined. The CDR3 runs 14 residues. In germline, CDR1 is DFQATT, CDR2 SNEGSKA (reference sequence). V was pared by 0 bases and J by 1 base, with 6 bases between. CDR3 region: CSARDKGNTGELFF. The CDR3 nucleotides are TGCAGTGCTAGAGATAAAGGGAACACCGGGGAGCTGTTTTTT.

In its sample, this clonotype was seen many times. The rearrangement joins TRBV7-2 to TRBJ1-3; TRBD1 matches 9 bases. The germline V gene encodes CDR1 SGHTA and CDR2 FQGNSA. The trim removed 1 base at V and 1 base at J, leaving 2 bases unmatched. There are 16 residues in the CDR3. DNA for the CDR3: TGTGCCAGCAGCTTAGGGGGGACAGGGTCTGGAAACACCATATATTTT. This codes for CASSLGGTGSGNTIYF.

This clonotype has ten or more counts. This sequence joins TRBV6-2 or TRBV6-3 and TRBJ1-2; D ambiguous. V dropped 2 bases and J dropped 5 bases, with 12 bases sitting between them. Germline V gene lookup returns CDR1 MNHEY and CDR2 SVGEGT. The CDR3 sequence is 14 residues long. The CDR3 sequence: CASSYGSPQYGYTF. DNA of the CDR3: TGTGCCAGCAGTTACGGCAGCCCCCAATATGGCTACACCTTC.

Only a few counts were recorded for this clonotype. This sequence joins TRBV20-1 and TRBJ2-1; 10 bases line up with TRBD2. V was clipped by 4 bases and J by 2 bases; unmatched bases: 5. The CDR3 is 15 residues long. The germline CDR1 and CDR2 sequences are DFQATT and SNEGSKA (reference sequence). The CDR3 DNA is TGCAGTGCTACTCATAGCGGGAGGCCCTACAATGAGCAGTTCTTC. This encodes CSATHSGRPYNEQFF.

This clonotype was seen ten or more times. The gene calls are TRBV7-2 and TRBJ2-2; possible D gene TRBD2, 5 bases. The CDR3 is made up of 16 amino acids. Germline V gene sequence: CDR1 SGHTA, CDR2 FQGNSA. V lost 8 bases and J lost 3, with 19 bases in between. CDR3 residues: CASGPVWGAHTGELFF. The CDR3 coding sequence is TGTGCCAGCGGCCCTGTTTGGGGAGCCCACACCGGGGAGCTGTTTTTT.

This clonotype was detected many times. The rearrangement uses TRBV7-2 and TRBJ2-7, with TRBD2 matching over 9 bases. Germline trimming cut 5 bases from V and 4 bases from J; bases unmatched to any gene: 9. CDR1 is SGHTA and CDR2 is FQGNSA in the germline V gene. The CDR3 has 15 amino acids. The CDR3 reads CASSINSGSHYEQYF. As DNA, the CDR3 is TGTGCCAGCAGCATAAATAGCGGGAGCCATTACGAGCAGTACTTC.

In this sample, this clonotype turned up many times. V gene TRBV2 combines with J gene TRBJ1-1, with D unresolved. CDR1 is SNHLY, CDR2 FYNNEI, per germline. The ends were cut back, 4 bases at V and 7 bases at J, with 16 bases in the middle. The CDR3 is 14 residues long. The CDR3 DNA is TGTGCCAGCAGTGTGCAAGATTCGTACAATGAAGCTTTCTTT. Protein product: CASSVQDSYNEAFF.

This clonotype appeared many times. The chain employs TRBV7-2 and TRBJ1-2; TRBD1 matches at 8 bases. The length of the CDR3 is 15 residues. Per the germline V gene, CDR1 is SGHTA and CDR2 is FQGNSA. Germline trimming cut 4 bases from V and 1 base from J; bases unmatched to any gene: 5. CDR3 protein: CASSSRGRFNYGYTF. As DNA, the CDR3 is TGTGCCAGCAGCTCCAGGGGGCGCTTTAACTATGGCTACACCTTC.